A selection of T cell receptor beta chains follows, all from one sample in a study of T cells expressing NK-cell markers. No DNA is given; TCRdb re-called the 5' RACE reads and lists each CDR3 protein once. In total, the table holds roughly 390,000 distinct CDR3 sequences. Sequencing input: blood T cells: a sorted CD56 or NKG2C T cell subset, CD4+ or CD8+ T cells, or bulk PBMC T cells (not recorded which). The source is a woman between 50 and 59 years old in good health. Each CDR3 is given with its conserved first and last residue. Fields, in order: J gene, V gene, CDR3 protein.

TRBJ1-2 | TRBV12-3/TRBV12-4 | CASRPFGGTYGYTF
TRBJ1-4 | TRBV24-1 | CATSDPTGTNLFF
TRBJ2-3 | TRBV9 | CASSVGRRNTDTQYF
TRBJ1-1 | TRBV20-1 | CSAEDSEGTEAFF
TRBJ2-1 | TRBV5-1 | CASSLGTRNEQFF
TRBJ2-2 | TRBV5-1 | CASSLTSGLDTGELFF
TRBJ2-7 | TRBV14 | CASSQLGQSYEQYF
TRBJ2-1 | TRBV20-1 | CSARELQSDEQFF
TRBJ2-1 | TRBV6-5 | CASSRGGAGVMFF
TRBJ1-1 | TRBV20-1 | CSANRDRGYTEAFF
TRBJ2-6 | TRBV5-6 | CASAQIGSAGANVLTF
TRBJ1-1 | TRBV7-9 | CASSGGGNTEAFF
TRBJ2-5 | TRBV12-3/TRBV12-4 | CASSLIGGRAEETQYF
TRBJ2-7 | TRBV3-1 | CASSQVGPIPYEQYF
TRBJ2-1 | TRBV6-5 | CASSYVLWNEQFF
TRBJ2-1 | TRBV27 | CASSLPPIGTEQFF
TRBJ2-5 | TRBV20-1 | CSASTSGRAYQETQYF
TRBJ2-3 | TRBV11-3 | CASSSLAITDTDTQYF
TRBJ2-5 | TRBV5-1 | CASSFRDGQETQYF
TRBJ2-1 | TRBV20-1 | CSVKTSGRARSYNEQFF
TRBJ2-7 | TRBV20-1 | CSARDHLGAGGTYEQYF
TRBJ2-4 | TRBV3-1 | CASSYGGTNIQYF
TRBJ1-5 | TRBV12-5 | CASGFGDGNQPQHF
TRBJ2-1 | TRBV20-1 | CSATPGTSANNEQFF
TRBJ2-1 | TRBV5-8 | CASSLASGGGRGNEQFF
TRBJ2-2 | TRBV6-5 | CASNKGPAGLAGVNTGELFF
TRBJ2-5 | TRBV7-2 | CASSPRTGRETQYF
TRBJ2-1 | TRBV6-1 | CASMELTEQFF
TRBJ2-7 | TRBV11-2 | CASRIPGLAGVPEQYF
TRBJ1-2 | TRBV3-1 | CASSLTGVGGYTF
TRBJ2-1 | TRBV9 | CASSVGGLAHNEQFF
TRBJ2-1 | TRBV11-2 | CASSLGVRGGYNEQFF
TRBJ2-1 | TRBV12-3/TRBV12-4 | CASSLTGESLYNEQFF
TRBJ2-1 | TRBV11-3 | CASSSPTGGNEQFF
TRBJ2-4 | TRBV18 | CASSPPNRGQNIQYF
TRBJ2-7 | TRBV29-1 | CSVGGLVGSYEQYF
TRBJ2-5 | TRBV10-3 | CAISESGATSQETQYF
TRBJ2-3 | TRBV6-5 | CASSYPTVDTQYF
TRBJ2-3 | TRBV4-1 | CASSQVDLSGSRTDTQYF
TRBJ2-1 | TRBV27 | CASNGLPYNEQFF
TRBJ2-2 | TRBV6-1 | CASSGGRAPGELFF
TRBJ2-1 | TRBV2 | CASRLDRGNEQFF
TRBJ2-1 | TRBV10-3 | CAISEVAGNNEQFF
TRBJ2-6 | TRBV7-9 | CASSGRRGANVLTF
TRBJ1-1 | TRBV19 | CASSLLDRLNTEAFF
TRBJ1-1 | TRBV5-1 | CASSGRERNTEAFF
TRBJ2-3 | TRBV7-2 | CASSLDRTSPSGTDTQYF
TRBJ2-1 | TRBV18 | CASSSQVGTSGLNEQFF
TRBJ2-5 | TRBV6-5 | CASSYSGRGSPPETQYF
TRBJ1-5 | TRBV12-5 | CASNEEGPKYNQPQHF
TRBJ2-3 | TRBV5-5 | CASSAPQGYTDTQYF
TRBJ2-1 | TRBV5-1 | CASSPQGINEQFF
TRBJ2-1 | TRBV7-9 | CASSIPRGEQFF
TRBJ2-2 | TRBV2 | CASRWGQDYTGELFF
TRBJ2-5 | TRBV2 | CASSDVLGTSGTQETQYF
TRBJ2-7 | TRBV3-1 | CASSQDSNRHEQYF
TRBJ1-1 | TRBV14 | CASSGIGHSNTEAFF
TRBJ2-5 | TRBV3-1 | CASSQDSGLNQYF
TRBJ2-1 | TRBV29-1 | CSANRGLAYNEQFF